This paragraph covers one T cell receptor beta chain sequence. Its target is not known. These data are taken from a study of T cells in Graves' hyperthyroidism and ophthalmopathy. Findings of the study overall: It was a median around 6 months before onset that the model predicted ophthalmopathy. Blood samples included most of the expanded thyroid clonotypes exceeding 0.001. Ophthalmopathy was separated from stable hyperthyroidism by a 13 V-J model.

RNA transcripts gave rise to amplified TCR beta CDR3 regions. Using the HTBI primer set, a first-round RT-PCR was run on the TCR CDR3. TCRdb passed the multiplex PCR reads through MiXCR, listing each CDR3 protein once. The table lists about 180,000 distinct CDR3 sequences, over 15% of them singletons. Sequencing was carried out using blood. This receptor was identified in a woman aged 50 to 60 with Graves' hyperthyroidism.

The DNA of the CDR3 is TGTGCCAGCTCACCGCCAGCAGCATACAATGAGCAGTTCTTC. This codes for CASSPPAAYNEQFF. This chain links TRBV18 with TRBJ2-1; the D is unclear. Trimming shortened V by 3 bases and J by 4 bases, and 10 bases separated the two germline ends. The CDR3 covers 14 residues. Per the germline V gene, CDR1 is KGHSH and CDR2 is LQKENI. Combining the CDR3 with reference TRBV18 and TRBJ2-1 gives the whole variable domain NAGVMQNPRHLVRRRGQEARLRCSPMKGHSHVYWYRQLPEEGLKFMVYLQKENIIDESGMPKERFSAEFPKEGPSILRIQQVVRGDSAAYFCASSPPAAYNEQFFGPGTRLTVL.